The present entry profiles one TCR beta chain with its context. No antigen is known for it. The sample belongs to a study of identical twins. Trimming stripped 5 bases from V and 2 bases from J, with 9 bases between. The CDR3 covers 14 residues. CDR1 and CDR2 (germline): LNHDA, SQIVND (reference sequence). A single record per CDR3 protein comes from TCRdb applying MiXCR to the 5' RACE reads. This sample has around 470,000 distinct CDR3 sequences; 14% occur once, and the top ten carry approximately 0.52%. General study points: Excess twin sharing in beta out-of-frame sequences was weaker.

These data also featured in a second study, about yellow fever vaccine responses in identical twins.

Sequenced: CD4+ T cells sorted from blood. This sequence originates from a woman aged 18-29 years in good health. The rearrangement links TRBV19 to TRBJ2-2; the D gene is possibly TRBD1 (6 bases). The CDR3 spells CASSRDINTGELFF. CDR3 nucleotides: TGTGCCAGTAGTCGGGACATAAACACCGGGGAGCTGTTTTTT.